The next 27 T cell receptor beta chains were all read from a single sample in a study of beta chain features in type 1 diabetes. Isolated RNA was reverse transcribed in full, so expressed TCRB transcripts were sequenced. Clones were sequenced by immunoSEQ multiplex PCR, and TCRdb holds only the in-frame ones, with some missing. The table has under 900,000 clones, roughly 15% seen once. The sample taken for sequencing was naive CD4+ T cells from blood. The receptors shown here come from a woman aged 18-29 years in good health.

The V gene is TRBV4-2, the J gene TRBJ2-3; no reliable D call. The V gene lost 3 bases and the J gene lost 0 bases, with 1 base spanning the gap. In germline, CDR1 is LGHNA, CDR2 YNFKEQ. There are 12 residues in the CDR3. This CDR3 reads CASSHSTDTQYF. The CDR3 coding sequence is TGTGCCAGCAGCCACAGCACAGATACGCAGTATTTT.

This clone was counted a few times. The V and J genes are TRBV9 and TRBJ1-2, with 7 bases lining up with TRBD1. The junction had 16 bases not matched to a gene; V was cut back by 4 bases and J by 7 bases. Germline V gene lookup returns CDR1 SGDLS and CDR2 YYNGEE. There are 16 residues in the CDR3. The DNA for the CDR3 is TGTGCCAGCAGCCCGACCCCGGGCAGGGGGGACCCTGGCTACACCTTC. Protein: CASSPTPGRGDPGYTF.

The sample holds a few counts of this clone. This chain links TRBV29-1 with TRBJ1-1, with a possible D match to TRBD1 (5 bases). V was shortened by 7 bases and J by 11 bases, with 17 bases between the two germline ends. The CDR3 is made up of 11 amino acids. From germline, CDR1 is SQVTM and CDR2 ANQGSEA. The CDR3 DNA sequence: TGCAGCGCCCTGGCGTGGGGGTGGGCTTTCTTT. It translates to CSALAWGWAFF.

About this clone: This specimen includes other DNA sequences encoding the same CDR3. V is TRBV15 and J is TRBJ2-7; D is unclear. Trimming left V 0 bases short and J 3 bases short, with 6 bases between. Germline V gives CDR1 LNHNV, CDR2 YYDKDF (reference sequence). The CDR3 totals 13 residues. In DNA form, the CDR3 reads TGTGCCACCAGCAGAGATTATAGCTACGAGCAGTACTTC. This encodes CATSRDYSYEQYF.

The chain carries TRBV11-3 and TRBJ2-5; D is unclear. Deletions cut 6 bases from V and 7 bases from J, with 15 bases between. This CDR3 comprises 13 residues. Germline assignment: CDR1 SGHNT and CDR2 YENEEA. Here the CDR3 reads CASSLTLGGTQYF. The DNA for the CDR3 is TGTGCCAGCAGTCTCACCCTGGGTGGGACCCAGTACTTC.

Comment on this clone: Germline is not matched at one junction end, which may reflect a read error. V usage is TRBV27 and J usage is TRBJ2-3; D is unresolved. The CDR3 is made up of 13 amino acids. Germline CDR1 MNHEY, CDR2 SMNVEV (reference sequence). The CDR3 is CAGSRENTDTQYF. The CDR3 DNA is TGTGCCGGCAGTAGAGAAAACACAGATACGCAGTATTTT.

This clone was observed a handful of times. V gene TRBV15 combines with J gene TRBJ2-3; 10 nucleotides match TRBD2. CDR3 size: 14 residues. V lost 2 bases, J lost 4 bases, and 0 bases stayed unmatched. Germline values: CDR1 LNHNV, CDR2 YYDKDF (reference sequence). The CDR3 coding sequence is TGTGCCACCAGCAGAACTAGCGGGGCAGATACGCAGTATTTT. It is translated as CATSRTSGADTQYF.

A few counts support this clone. CDR3 DNA sequence: TGTGCCAGTAGTATAAGGAAGGACACCGGGGAGCTGTTTTTT. Residues: CASSIRKDTGELFF. This rearrangement joins TRBV19 to TRBJ2-2; D is uncertain. Germline lookup yields CDR1 LNHDA and CDR2 SQIVND (reference sequence). The length of the CDR3 is 14 residues. Trimming took off 2 bases at V and 3 bases at J, with 7 bases between the two ends.

The V gene is TRBV11-2, the J gene TRBJ1-6; 7 nucleotides align to TRBD1. The V gene's germline CDR1 is SGHAT and CDR2 FQNNGV. This CDR3 has 15 residues. The J segment lost 4 bases and the V segment lost 5 bases, leaving 5 bases of the junction unmatched. The CDR3 coding sequence is TGTGCCAGCAGCGCCCTGACAGGGTATAATTCACCCCTCCACTTT. It translates to CASSALTGYNSPLHF.

The chain carries TRBV27 and TRBJ2-1, with a tentative D call TRBD2 (5 bases). Germline-derived CDR1 and CDR2 are MNHEY and SMNVEV (reference sequence). The V end lost 4 bases, the J end lost 0 bases, and 16 bases lay between the germline ends. This CDR3 region has 17 residues. This chain's CDR3 is CASSWVPMGSSYNEQFF. The CDR3 DNA reads as TGTGCCAGCAGTTGGGTCCCGATGGGGAGCTCCTACAATGAGCAGTTCTTC.

The CDR3 nucleotides are TGTGCCAGCAGGTCATCCCGCTACGAGCAGTACTTC. Encoded protein: CASRSSRYEQYF. J is TRBJ2-7 and V is TRBV7-2, with D hard to call. The CDR3 consists of 12 residues. V dropped 6 bases and J dropped 3 bases, with 9 bases sitting between them. Germline-derived CDR1 and CDR2 are SGHTA and FQGNSA.

The CDR3 nucleotides are TGTGCCAGCAGTTACTTGGCTAGCGGGTTAACCAATGAGCAGTTCTTC. As protein: CASSYLASGLTNEQFF. V is TRBV6-6 and J is TRBJ2-1; 8 bases align to TRBD2. Trimming at V came to 1 base and at J to 6 bases, leaving 8 bases not matched to a gene. Germline V CDR1 and CDR2: MNHNY, SVGAGI (reference sequence). The length of the CDR3 is 16 residues.

This chain connects TRBV2 to TRBJ2-3; TRBD2 matches 8 bases. Germline V gene lookup returns CDR1 SNHLY and CDR2 FYNNEI. Trimming cost V 10 bases and J 0 bases; bases outside gene matches: 6. CDR3 length: 14 residues. CDR3 sequence reads: CATKREPSTDTQYF. The DNA for the CDR3 is TGTGCCACAAAGCGGGAGCCGAGCACAGATACGCAGTATTTT. Full variable domain (remainder filled in from reference TRBV2 and TRBJ2-3): EPEVTQTPSHQVTQMGQEVILRCVPISNHLYFYWYRQILGQKVEFLVSFYNNEISEKSEIFDDQFSVERPDGSNFTLKIRSTKLEDSAMYFCATKREPSTDTQYFGPGTRLTVL.

This sequence joins TRBV5-1 and TRBJ1-2; TRBD1 might be the D (5 bases). The CDR3 runs to 14 residues. Trimming cost V 3 bases and J 7 bases, with 16 bases left between them. Germline CDR1 reads SGHRS; CDR2 reads YFSETQ. DNA for the CDR3: TGCGCCAGCAGCTGGAGTCGGGGCGAGCGTGGCTACACCTTC. This sequence encodes CASSWSRGERGYTF.

This clone was detected only a few times. This rearrangement joins TRBV28 to TRBJ2-1, with 13 bases that match TRBD2. V trimming: 4 bases; J trimming: 6 bases; junction bases outside the gene matches: 12. CDR1 is MDHEN and CDR2 is SYDVKM in the germline V gene. The CDR3 has 18 amino acids. CDR3 bases: TGTGCCAGCAGTTCCAGTCGGACTAGCGGGAGATACGGCAATGAGCAGTTCTTC. It codes for CASSSSRTSGRYGNEQFF.

The chain joins TRBV2 to TRBJ2-1, with a weak D call TRBD1 (5 bases). The CDR3 spans 14 residues. V lost 7 bases and J 0 bases, leaving 10 bases between the germline ends. From germline, CDR1 is SNHLY and CDR2 FYNNEI. CDR3 DNA sequence: TGTGCCAGCACCGCCGACAGCTCCTACAATGAGCAGTTCTTC. This translates into CASTADSSYNEQFF.

The chain employs TRBV4-3 and TRBJ2-3; D remains unclear. CDR3 length: 13 residues. In germline, CDR1 is LGHNA, CDR2 YSLEER. The V end lost 4 bases, the J end lost 3 bases, and 8 bases lay between the germline ends. The DNA of the CDR3 is TGCGCCAGCAGCCTCTGGAGTACAGATACGCAGTATTTT. Encoded protein: CASSLWSTDTQYF.

The chain combines TRBV5-1 with TRBJ2-3, with 11 positions matching TRBD2. Trimming cost V 2 bases and J 4 bases; bases outside gene matches: 9. The CDR3 is 17 residues long. Germline V gene sequence: CDR1 SGHRS, CDR2 YFSETQ. The CDR3 DNA sequence: TGCGCCAGCAGCTTATCGCTACTAGCGGGAGCCGCAGATACGCAGTATTTT. It yields the protein CASSLSLLAGAADTQYF. Drawing the rest from reference TRBV5-1 and TRBJ2-3, the complete variable domain is KAGVTQTPRYLIKTRGQQVTLSCSPISGHRSVSWYQQTPGQGLQFLFEYFSETQRNKGNFPGRFSGRQFSNSRSEMNVSTLELGDSALYLCASSLSLLAGAADTQYFGPGTRLTVL.

The chain joins TRBV7-2 to TRBJ2-3; D ambiguous. Looked up from germline, CDR1 is SGHTA and CDR2 is FQGNSA. Trimming took off 0 bases at V and 2 bases at J, with 9 bases between the two ends. CDR3 length equals 15 residues. CDR3: CASSLAPNPTDTQYF. The DNA for the CDR3 is TGTGCCAGCAGCTTAGCTCCGAACCCCACAGATACGCAGTATTTT.

The J gene is TRBJ1-6, the V gene TRBV19; a possible D gene is TRBD1 (6 bases). Trimming cost V 4 bases and J 10 bases, with 11 bases left between them. Per the germline V gene, CDR1 is LNHDA and CDR2 is SQIVND (reference sequence). The CDR3 consists of 13 residues. The DNA for the CDR3 is TGTGCCAGTAGTACGGGGGGCGACTCACCCCTCCACTTT. The encoded protein is CASSTGGDSPLHF.

The CDR3 spells CASSRAGGETQYF. As DNA, the CDR3 is TGTGCCAGCAGTCGCGCGGGCGGAGAGACCCAGTACTTC. The chain has TRBV6-1 and TRBJ2-5, with D possibly matching TRBD2 (5 bases). Germline V lookup: CDR1 MNHNS, CDR2 SASEGT. This CDR3 comprises 13 residues. With 5 bases removed from V and 4 bases from J, the gap between germline ends came to 11 bases.

This clone turned up a few times. The chain is built from TRBV15 and TRBJ1-4, with D possibly matching TRBD1 (5 bases). Trimming took 5 bases from V and 3 from J, leaving 10 bases between them. Germline loops: CDR1 LNHNV, CDR2 YYDKDF (reference sequence). CDR3 length: 14 amino acids. In DNA, the CDR3 is TGTGCCACCAGCCCGATGGGGGCTAATGAAAAACTGTTTTTT. It encodes CATSPMGANEKLFF.

The gene calls are TRBV10-3 and TRBJ1-1; TRBD1 is a possible D gene (5 bases). The CDR3 has 12 residues. Germline CDR1 is ENHRY and CDR2 is SYGVKD. Deletions cut 10 bases from V and 5 bases from J, with 14 bases between. The chain's CDR3 is CATRQSGTEAFF. The DNA for the CDR3 is TGTGCCACTCGACAGTCCGGGACTGAAGCTTTCTTT.

The chain couples TRBV6-6 to TRBJ2-7; D call uncertain. CDR1 MNHNY and CDR2 SVGAGI come from the germline V gene (reference sequence). V lost 0 bases, J lost 3 bases, and 6 bases lay in between. The CDR3 runs 13 residues. The CDR3 region has the DNA TGTGCCAGCAGTTACTCCGAGGTCTACGAGCAGTACTTC. Residues: CASSYSEVYEQYF.

This chain links TRBV7-2 with TRBJ2-7, with 13 positions matching TRBD2. Trimming cost V 4 bases and J 3 bases; bases outside gene matches: 3. This CDR3 contains 15 residues. CDR1 is SGHTA and CDR2 is FQGNSA in the germline V gene. The CDR3 protein is CASSSGLAGVYEQYF. In DNA form, the CDR3 reads TGTGCCAGCAGCTCTGGACTAGCGGGAGTCTACGAGCAGTACTTC. Full variable domain (remainder filled in from reference TRBV7-2 and TRBJ2-7): GAGVSQSPSNKVTEKGKDVELRCDPISGHTALYWYRQSLGQGLEFLIYFQGNSAPDKSGLPSDRFSAERTGGSVSTLTIQRTQQEDSAVYLCASSSGLAGVYEQYFGPGTRLTVT.

This clone appeared a few times. The chain carries TRBV29-1 and TRBJ2-3; D is perhaps TRBD2 (5 bases). The V gene lost 4 bases and the J gene lost 1 base, with 18 bases spanning the gap. CDR1 and CDR2 from the germline V gene are SQVTM and ANQGSEA. This CDR3 has 16 residues. The CDR3 DNA is TGCAGCGTTGCCGGAACTAGTGAAGTGGGCACAGATACGCAGTATTTT. Amino acids: CSVAGTSEVGTDTQYF.

The chain has TRBV20-1 and TRBJ2-5; D is unclear. Trimming removed 4 bases at V and 5 bases at J, with 8 bases between. The CDR3 covers 11 residues. Germline V gives CDR1 DFQATT, CDR2 SNEGSKA (reference sequence). In nucleotides, the CDR3 is TGCAGTGCTATTGAGGCGGAGACCCAGTACTTC. Its protein is CSAIEAETQYF.